The rows below give T cell receptor beta chains drawn from one sample of a study of blood T cells in healthy people across ages. TCRdb passed the 5' RACE reads through MiXCR, listing each CDR3 protein once. The data hold about 1.6 million distinct CDR3 sequences, with about 35% observed a single time. Sequenced sample: blood. The receptors here all came from a woman in her twenties or thirties in good health. The CDR3 runs from the conserved cysteine through the conserved F or W. D genes are given only for firm matches. Part of the rows lack a size; the others show once, few, many or a class for expanded clones.

j_call v_call clone_size d_call cdr3_nt cdr3_aa
TRBJ2-1 TRBV28 . . TGTGCCAGCAGTTTATTGGGGACGGTCAATGAGCAGTTCTTC CASSLLGTVNEQFF
TRBJ2-5 TRBV3-1 few . TGTGCCAGCAGCCAAGATAGGCCATGGAGAGAGACCCAGTACTTC CASSQDRPWRETQYF
TRBJ2-3 TRBV15 . TRBD2 TGTGCCACCAGCATCCCACTAGCGGGGGACACAGATACGCAGTATTTT CATSIPLAGDTDTQYF
TRBJ1-1 TRBV3-1 . . TGTGTCAGCAGCACGCGGGCCATAGGGACTGAAGCTTTCTTT CVSSTRAIGTEAFF
TRBJ1-5 TRBV15 few . TGTGCCACCAGCAGAGACGTGGCCAGGGGCCTATATAGCAATCAGCCCCAGCATTTT CATSRDVARGLYSNQPQHF
TRBJ1-5 TRBV9 . . TGTGCCAGCAGCGTAGGGGATGGGGGGCAGGGACAGCCCCAGCATTTT CASSVGDGGQGQPQHF
TRBJ2-3 TRBV11-1 . . TGTGCCAGCAGCCTAAATATCGGGGATACGCAGTATTTT CASSLNIGDTQYF
TRBJ2-1 TRBV14 once . TGTGCCAGCAGCTCAAGCGGGCCTGAGCAGTTCTTC CASSSSGPEQFF
TRBJ2-5 TRBV14 . TRBD2 TGTGCCAGCAGCCTTGCTAGCGGGGCAGGGGAGACCCAGTACTTC CASSLASGAGETQYF
TRBJ2-3 TRBV15 . . TGTGCCACCAGCAGAGAGGGCGCAGGGAGGTTCACAGATACGCAGTATTTT CATSREGAGRFTDTQYF
TRBJ2-7 TRBV5-8 few . TGTGCCAGCAGCTTCGCTAACAGGGAGGACGAGCAGTACTTC CASSFANREDEQYF
TRBJ1-2 TRBV2 . . TGTGCCAGCATCGAGGGAGGGAATGGCTACACCTTC CASIEGGNGYTF
TRBJ1-1 TRBV9 . . TGTGCCAGCAGCCCCGACAGCCGCGGGAACACTGAAGCTTTCTTT CASSPDSRGNTEAFF
TRBJ2-1 TRBV11-2 . TRBD2 TGTGCCAGCAGCCATAGCGGGACCAAATACAATGAGCAGTTCTTC CASSHSGTKYNEQFF
TRBJ2-1 TRBV7-9 few . TGTGCCAGCAGTTTTTCTGGGGGGAGAAGCTCCTACAATGAGCAGTTCTTC CASSFSGGRSSYNEQFF
TRBJ2-3 TRBV30 few . TGTGCCTGGGGATACGGGGGATTCACAGATACGCAGTATTTT CAWGYGGFTDTQYF
TRBJ1-2 TRBV10-3 few . TGTGCCATCAGTATGGACAGCTACTATGGCTACACCTTC CAISMDSYYGYTF